This TCR beta chain was sequenced during a study of radiotherapy plus CTLA-4 blockade in lung cancer listed by TCRdb under 2018. Some background on the complete study: Among the enrolled patients, 15% to 20% had an objective response, and 31% reached disease control.

On this clone: It lacks a known antigen. Base qualities are not at hand, and no much larger clone is one base apart. This sample also contains other DNA sequences that code for the same CDR3.

General study outcomes and caveats: Early dynamic changes in blood T cell clones, together with increased serum interferon-beta after radiation, were reported as the strongest predictors of response. After treatment with radiotherapy and ipilimumab, TCR clones that originated in tumors expanded in peripheral blood.

The library was generated by the immunoSEQ multiplex PCR assay. The immuneACCESS repertoire file appears here via TCRdb, limited to in-frame rearrangements. These files lack a portion of the clones; in checked studies, under half of the deficit traces to unresolved V genes, and the cause of the others is not known. The sample yields approximately 30,000 clones; roughly 77% were counted once. The ten largest clones capture roughly 25% of the sample. Focal radiation therapy combined with CTLA-4 blockade (ipilimumab) was tested in patients with chemo-refractory metastatic non-small-cell lung cancer. Sequences were derived from peripheral blood, sampled from a patient treated with radiotherapy plus ipilimumab. The clonotype originates from a human donor with non-small cell lung cancer that progressed on radiotherapy plus ipilimumab.

The DNA sequence is given as TGTGCCAGCAGCCCGGGACAGGACTACTATGGCTACACCTTC. It translates to CASSPGQDYYGYTF. Recombination linked TRBV28 to TRBJ1-2, with TRBD1 identical over 8 junction bases. From V the trimming removes 6 bases and from J it removes 3 bases, while the gene matches leave 6 bases of the junction unaccounted for. Reading the germline V gene gives CDR1 MDHEN and CDR2 SYDVKM. Spanning cysteine to phenylalanine, the CDR3 consists of 14 amino acids. The read is trimmed to its CDR3 DNA, 42 bases read in frame from base 1.